The sequence of this TCR beta chain was determined in a study of cytomegalovirus exposure and HLA in healthy donors. Using immunoSEQ multiplex PCR, the repertoire was profiled, and TCRdb retains in-frame clones only, with some absent. Of over 150,000 clones listed, about 90% are singletons. Germline-derived CDR1 and CDR2 are SEHNR and FQNEAQ (reference sequence). This CDR3 has 15 residues. V was trimmed by 1 base and J by 5 bases, leaving 11 bases between them. Specimen: PBMCs. This TCR was sampled from a woman under 30 in good health and CMV-seropositive. The V gene is TRBV7-9, the J gene TRBJ1-4, with D maybe TRBD1 (5 bases). CDR3 sequence: CASSLEGGANEKLFF. The CDR3 DNA is TGTGCCAGCAGCTTAGAGGGAGGGGCGAATGAAAAACTGTTTTTT. Based on the CDR3 plus reference TRBV7-9 and TRBJ1-4, the full variable domain is DTGVSQNPRHKITKRGQNVTFRCDPISEHNRLYWYRQTLGQGPEFLTYFQNEAQLEKSRLLSDRFSAERPKGSFSTLEIQRTEQGDSAMYLCASSLEGGANEKLFFGSGTQLSVL.